One and the same sample provided the 14 T cell receptor beta chains below, sequenced in a study of blood T cell repertoires in COVID-19. The table came from immunoSEQ multiplex PCR; TCRdb's copy has only in-frame clones and leaves some out. The sample contains roughly 120,000 clones, about nine tenths of which appear only once. Sequencing was carried out using peripheral blood. All receptors come from a middle-aged man with acute or convalescent COVID-19.

The chain combines TRBV30 with TRBJ2-1; D is ambiguous. The CDR3 is 13 amino acids. V dropped 3 bases and J dropped 0 bases, with 6 bases sitting between them. Germline CDR1 and CDR2: GTSNPN and SVGIG (reference sequence). The CDR3 protein is CAWSLFSYNEQFF. CDR3 in DNA: TGTGCCTGGAGCCTCTTCTCCTACAATGAGCAGTTCTTC.

The chain couples TRBV27 to TRBJ1-6; no clear D gene. The CDR3 sequence is 12 residues long. V lost 6 bases to trimming and J lost 4 bases, with 4 bases between them. CDR1 and CDR2 from the germline V gene are MNHEY and SMNVEV (reference sequence). The CDR3 loop is CASSQYNSPLHF. For the CDR3, the DNA is TGTGCCAGCAGCCAATATAATTCACCCCTCCACTTT.

This clone was observed a single time. CDR3 sequence (DNA): TGCGCCAGCAGCTTGACGCTCAGTGAGCAGTTCTTC. Amino acids: CASSLTLSEQFF. The rearrangement uses TRBV5-1 and TRBJ2-1, with D uncertain. Trimming took 1 base from V and 9 from J, leaving 8 bases between them. Germline lookup yields CDR1 SGHRS and CDR2 YFSETQ. The CDR3 consists of 12 residues.

The V and J genes are TRBV4-3 and TRBJ1-1; a weak D match, TRBD1 (6 bases). Germline V lookup: CDR1 LGHNA, CDR2 YSLEER. V dropped 0 bases and J dropped 7 bases, with 15 bases sitting between them. The CDR3 contains 15 residues. The CDR3 nucleotides read TGCGCCAGCAGCCAAGATTTTAGGGGGAGGGATGAAGCTTTCTTT. Its protein is CASSQDFRGRDEAFF.

The rearrangement links TRBV7-2 to TRBJ1-2; the match to TRBD1 covers 8 bases. CDR1 is SGHTA and CDR2 is FQGNSA in the germline V gene. The CDR3 is 15 residues long. After removal of 1 base from V and 2 bases from J, the junction contained 3 bases not matched to a gene. CDR3 sequence (DNA): TGTGCCAGCAGCTTAGAACAGGGGGGGAACTATGGCTACACCTTC. This codes for CASSLEQGGNYGYTF.

V is TRBV10-1 and J is TRBJ1-5, with unresolved D. The CDR3 contains 15 residues. Germline V gives CDR1 WNHNN, CDR2 SYGVQD (reference sequence). V was trimmed by 4 bases and J by 2 bases, leaving 12 bases between them. CDR3 loop: CASSVAGIGNQPQHF. In DNA form, the CDR3 reads TGCGCCAGCAGTGTTGCGGGTATCGGCAATCAGCCCCAGCATTTT.

The chain employs TRBV5-1 and TRBJ2-1, with 11 bases that match TRBD1. V dropped 4 bases and J dropped 9; count of bases not matched to a gene: 3. Germline CDR1 and CDR2: SGHRS and YFSETQ. The CDR3 runs to 13 residues. CDR3 loop: CASSRDRGVEQFF. DNA for the CDR3: TGCGCCAGCAGCCGGGACAGGGGGGTTGAGCAGTTCTTC.

The chain combines TRBV5-6 with TRBJ1-6; D gene unclear. Germline V lookup: CDR1 SGHDT, CDR2 YYEEEE. The CDR3 runs to 14 residues. V was cut by 0 bases and J by 4 bases, with 5 bases left in between. CDR3 sequence (DNA): TGTGCCAGCAGCTTGGGGCAGTATAATTCACCCCTCCACTTT. Its protein is CASSLGQYNSPLHF.

The rearrangement links TRBV25-1 to TRBJ1-4, with 10 nucleotides matching TRBD1. Losses at the gene ends were 6 bases for V and 12 bases for J; bases not matched to a gene: 10. The CDR3 loop spans 14 amino acids. Germline V gene lookup returns CDR1 MGHDK and CDR2 SYGVNS. In nucleotides, the CDR3 is TGTGCCAGCAGCCTCGGGACAGGGGTCCAAGAACTGTTTTTT. Translation: CASSLGTGVQELFF. Together with reference TRBV25-1 and TRBJ1-4, the CDR3 gives the full variable domain: EADIYQTPRYLVIGTGKKITLECSQTMGHDKMYWYQQDPGMELHLIHYSYGVNSTEKGDLSSESTVSRIRTEHFPLTLESARPSHTSQYLCASSLGTGVQELFFGSGTQLSVL.

The rearrangement links TRBV7-9 to TRBJ2-3; unclear D gene. Germline V CDR1 and CDR2: SEHNR, FQNEAQ (reference sequence). V dropped 5 bases and J dropped 2 bases, with 5 bases sitting between them. CDR3 size: 12 residues. The DNA for the CDR3 is TGTGCCAGCAGCCTATCCACAGATACGCAGTATTTT. This encodes CASSLSTDTQYF.

This clone was seen more than once but under ten times. The chain combines TRBV12-5 with TRBJ1-2, with 7 bases that match TRBD1. Germline assignment: CDR1 LGHNT and CDR2 FRNRAP. CDR3 size: 14 residues. Germline trimming cut 6 bases from V and 7 bases from J; bases unmatched to any gene: 11. In nucleotides, the CDR3 is TGTGCTAGTGGAACGGACAGGATCGGGTCTGGCTACACCTTC. Translation gives CASGTDRIGSGYTF. The full variable domain, rest sourced from reference TRBV12-5 and TRBJ1-2, is DARVTQTPRHKVTEMGQEVTMRCQPILGHNTVFWYRQTMMQGLELLAYFRNRAPLDDSGMPKDRFSAEMPDATLATLKIQPSEPRDSAVYFCASGTDRIGSGYTFGSGTRLTVV.

This clone was seen once. The genes are TRBV6-1 and TRBJ2-7; 14 nucleotides match TRBD2. With V trimmed by 3 bases and J by 4 bases, 8 bases remained unmatched. The germline V gene encodes CDR1 MNHNS and CDR2 SASEGT. CDR3 length equals 17 residues. CDR3 loop: CASSETRLAGGKYEQYF. In nucleotides, the CDR3 is TGTGCCAGCAGTGAGACTCGACTAGCGGGGGGGAAATACGAGCAGTACTTC.

This clone was detected only a few times. The chain uses TRBV7-2 and TRBJ1-2, with 8 bases fitting TRBD1. Per the germline V gene, CDR1 is SGHTA and CDR2 is FQGNSA. The J segment lost 4 bases and the V segment lost 9 bases, leaving 10 bases of the junction unmatched. This CDR3 region has 14 residues. As DNA, the CDR3 is TGTGCCAGTGAAAGGAGCGGGACAGGCTATGGCTACACCTTC. Translated, it gives CASERSGTGYGYTF.

V usage is TRBV5-4 and J usage is TRBJ2-5; TRBD1 matches at 9 bases. With V trimmed by 2 bases and J by 1 base, 3 bases remained unmatched. The CDR3 contains 15 residues. Per the germline V gene, CDR1 is SGHNT and CDR2 is YYREEE (reference sequence). CDR3 region: CASSFRTGVQETQYF. In DNA form, the CDR3 reads TGTGCCAGCAGCTTCCGGACAGGGGTCCAAGAGACCCAGTACTTC.